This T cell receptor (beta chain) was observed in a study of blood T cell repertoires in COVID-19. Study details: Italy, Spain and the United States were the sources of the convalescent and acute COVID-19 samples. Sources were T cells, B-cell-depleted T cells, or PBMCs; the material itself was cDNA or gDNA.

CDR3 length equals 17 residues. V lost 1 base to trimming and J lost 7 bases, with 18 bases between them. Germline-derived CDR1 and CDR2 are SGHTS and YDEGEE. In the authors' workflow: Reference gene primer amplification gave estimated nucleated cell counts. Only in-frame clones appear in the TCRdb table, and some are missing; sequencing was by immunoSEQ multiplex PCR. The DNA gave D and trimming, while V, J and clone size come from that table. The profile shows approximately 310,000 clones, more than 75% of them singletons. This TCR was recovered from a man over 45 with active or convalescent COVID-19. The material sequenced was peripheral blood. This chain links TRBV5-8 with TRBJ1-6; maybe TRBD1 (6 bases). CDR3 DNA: TGTGCCAGCAGCTTGCCCCCTGGGGACACCTTAAATTCACCCCTCCACTTT. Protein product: CASSLPPGDTLNSPLHF.